These 17 T cell receptor beta chains were all obtained from the same sample, sequenced in a study of sequential checkpoint blockade in melanoma. Indicated treatment: randomized to nivolumab then ipilimumab (arm A) or the reverse (arm B). Generated by immunoSEQ multiplex PCR, the TCRdb table keeps only in-frame clones and is missing some. The sample has approximately 11,000 clones; about 26% are singletons. The sequencing used tumor tissue (inferred from file names), collected from a patient given nivolumab and ipilimumab in sequence. All receptors come from a human donor with melanoma.

This clone was picked up a small number of times. The genes are TRBV19 and TRBJ1-5; D ambiguous. Trimming took 7 bases from V and 7 from J, leaving 14 bases between them. CDR1 is LNHDA, CDR2 SQIVND, per germline (reference sequence). This CDR3 is 13 amino acids long. CDR3 nucleotides: TGTGCCAGTACTGTTGGTGACTCACAGCCCCAGCATTTT. Amino acid sequence: CASTVGDSQPQHF.

There are a few counts of this clone. This chain uses TRBV23-1 with TRBJ2-2, with 8 bases that match TRBD1. TRBV23-1 falls under the ORF class, with uncertain function. Trimming cost V 6 bases and J 7 bases; bases outside gene matches: 19. The CDR3 covers 18 residues. CDR3 in DNA: TGCGCCAGCAGCCAACCCAACCTCAGGGGGCGGTTGGGCGGGGAGCTGTTTTTT. This encodes CASSQPNLRGRLGGELFF.

This clone was picked up a small number of times. The chain employs TRBV2 and TRBJ2-3, with 7 bases identical to TRBD1. Germline CDR1 SNHLY, CDR2 FYNNEI. V was pared by 6 bases and J by 0 bases, with 9 bases of the junction left unmatched. The CDR3 extends over 16 amino acids. The CDR3 loop is CASSVAPGQSTDTQYF. The CDR3 DNA sequence: TGTGCCAGCAGCGTAGCTCCGGGACAGAGCACAGATACGCAGTATTTT.

The genes are TRBV5-1 and TRBJ2-5, with D perhaps matching TRBD2 (6 bases). This CDR3 is built from 14 residues. The germline V and J ends were trimmed by 0 bases and 3 bases, with 9 bases remaining between them. Germline V lookup: CDR1 SGHRS, CDR2 YFSETQ. The CDR3 region has the DNA TGCGCCAGCAGCTTGGTGGGCGGGGAAGAGACCCAGTACTTC. This sequence encodes CASSLVGGEETQYF.

CDR3 protein: CSVVPSSYEQYF. DNA of the CDR3: TGCAGCGTTGTCCCCTCCTCCTACGAGCAGTACTTC. The rearrangement uses TRBV29-1 and TRBJ2-7; D not certain. Germline-derived CDR1 and CDR2 are SQVTM and ANQGSEA. The CDR3 consists of 12 residues. With 4 bases removed from V and 0 bases from J, the gap between germline ends came to 7 bases.

The chain is built from TRBV19 and TRBJ1-2, with 9 bases identical to TRBD1. Germline-derived CDR1 and CDR2 are LNHDA and SQIVND (reference sequence). J gave up 8 bases and V 7 bases, and 2 bases lay outside the gene matches. The CDR3 contains 11 residues. CDR3 in amino acids: CASKTGGGYTF. The CDR3 DNA sequence: TGTGCCAGTAAAACAGGGGGCGGCTACACCTTC.

This clone was seen a few times. The chain joins TRBV11-3 to TRBJ1-6, with 7 bases identical to TRBD1. CDR1 and CDR2 from the germline V gene are SGHNT and YENEEA. V dropped 5 bases and J dropped 7; count of bases not matched to a gene: 8. There are 15 residues in the CDR3. CDR3 bases: TGTGCCAGCAGCGGAACAGGGGTGTGGAATTCACCCCTCCACTTT. Its protein product is CASSGTGVWNSPLHF.

The chain is built from TRBV18 and TRBJ1-6; weak D call: TRBD1 (5 bases). CDR3 length equals 15 residues. V was shortened by 6 bases and J by 3 bases, with 12 bases between the two germline ends. Looked up from germline, CDR1 is KGHSH and CDR2 is LQKENI. CDR3 bases: TGTGCCAGCTCCCGGGACGGTGGCTATAATTCACCCCTCCACTTT. It specifies CASSRDGGYNSPLHF.

The chain combines TRBV5-1 with TRBJ1-1; 10 positions agree with TRBD1. V lost 8 bases and J lost 0; bases outside the gene matches: 13. CDR1 is SGHRS, CDR2 YFSETQ, per germline. The CDR3 loop spans 17 amino acids. CDR3 in DNA: TGCGCCAGTTCGTCTGGGACAGGGGACCCTATGAACACTGAAGCTTTCTTT. As protein: CASSSGTGDPMNTEAFF.

Only a few counts were recorded for this clone. J is TRBJ1-6 and V is TRBV30; D gene uncertain. V was shortened by 0 bases and J by 2 bases, with 17 bases between the two germline ends. CDR1 and CDR2 (germline): GTSNPN, SVGIG (reference sequence). This CDR3 spans 18 amino acids. In nucleotides, the CDR3 is TGTGCCTGGAGTGTAAATTACGGCCGAGGGCCCTATAATTCACCCCTCCACTTT. This encodes CAWSVNYGRGPYNSPLHF.

This clone showed up just a few times. This chain connects TRBV30 to TRBJ1-2, with 8 bases aligning to TRBD1. The CDR3 has 13 amino acids. Trimming removed 6 bases from V and 6 bases from J; junction bases left unmatched: 9. CDR1 GTSNPN and CDR2 SVGIG come from the germline V gene (reference sequence). The CDR3 DNA is TGTGCCTGCGGACAGGGATCAGGGCATGGCTACACCTTC. Amino acids: CACGQGSGHGYTF.

This clone showed up just a few times. In nucleotides, the CDR3 is TGTGCCTGGAGTGTCAGGACAGGGGTTTGGAACACTGAAGCTTTCTTT. Residues: CAWSVRTGVWNTEAFF. The V gene is TRBV30, the J gene TRBJ1-1, with 9 bases lining up with TRBD1. The V gene's germline CDR1 is GTSNPN and CDR2 SVGIG (reference sequence). The V segment lost 0 bases and the J segment 1 base; nucleotides outside the gene matches: 6. The CDR3 is made up of 16 amino acids.

The J gene is TRBJ1-5, the V gene TRBV18; possibly TRBD1 for D (5 bases). The V gene's germline CDR1 is KGHSH and CDR2 LQKENI. Trimming took off 6 bases at V and 4 bases at J, with 10 bases between the two ends. The CDR3 runs 13 residues. The DNA for the CDR3 is TGTGCCAGCTCGGATGGACAAAATCAGCCCCAGCATTTT. This gives the protein CASSDGQNQPQHF.

The chain couples TRBV5-1 to TRBJ1-3, with 7 bases that match TRBD1. V gave up 3 bases and J gave up 4 bases; unmatched junction bases: 4. The CDR3 is 14 amino acids. Germline V CDR1 and CDR2: SGHRS, YFSETQ. CDR3 DNA sequence: TGCGCCAGCAGCTCACAGGGGCAGGGAAACACCATATATTTT. It yields the protein CASSSQGQGNTIYF.

This chain connects TRBV30 to TRBJ2-1; perhaps TRBD2 as D (6 bases). The CDR3 is made up of 15 amino acids. Germline lookup yields CDR1 GTSNPN and CDR2 SVGIG (reference sequence). Deletions cut 3 bases from V and 7 bases from J, with 19 bases between. The CDR3 loop reads CAWRHTGDFGNEQFF. The CDR3 DNA sequence: TGTGCCTGGAGACACACGGGGGACTTCGGGAATGAGCAGTTCTTC.

The table lists this clone with a few counts. The chain uses TRBV30 and TRBJ2-7; the D is unclear. Germline CDR1 reads GTSNPN; CDR2 reads SVGIG (reference sequence). Trimming removed 1 base from V and 1 base from J, with 20 bases in between. The CDR3 is 17 residues long. The CDR3 protein is CAWSDPPAGYESYEQYF. CDR3 sequence (DNA): TGTGCCTGGAGTGATCCTCCAGCCGGGTACGAATCCTACGAGCAGTACTTC.

The gene calls are TRBV5-1 and TRBJ1-2; 7 nucleotides match TRBD1. The CDR3 totals 14 residues. The V gene end was trimmed by 0 bases and the J gene end by 6 bases; junction bases not matched to a gene: 5. Germline V CDR1 and CDR2: SGHRS, YFSETQ. The CDR3 DNA is TGCGCCAGCAGCTTGGACAGGGGTTCGGATGGCTACACCTTC. It translates to CASSLDRGSDGYTF.